A single sample gave rise to the 13 T cell receptor beta chains below, sequenced in a study of blood T cell repertoires in COVID-19. Sequenced by immunoSEQ multiplex PCR; TCRdb stores in-frame clones only, minus some. Of about 50,000 clones listed, about 92% are singletons. Sample: peripheral blood. Receptor source: a human donor in a cohort sampled during active COVID-19.

The chain couples TRBV4-1 to TRBJ1-1, with D perhaps matching TRBD1 (5 bases). Trimming pared 0 bases from V and 7 bases from J, leaving 18 bases between. The length of the CDR3 is 16 residues. Per the germline V gene, CDR1 is MGHRA and CDR2 is YSYEKL. This CDR3 is CASSQDLGGRLGEAFF. The CDR3 DNA sequence: TGCGCCAGCAGCCAAGATCTTGGGGGGAGGTTAGGTGAAGCTTTCTTT.

CDR3 residues: CASSQVLNSGSYEQYV. CDR3 nucleotide sequence: TGCGCCAGCAGCCAAGTTCTCAATAGCGGGAGTTACGAGCAGTACGTC. The chain links TRBV4-1 to TRBJ2-7; 9 bases match TRBD2. Germline V gene sequence: CDR1 MGHRA, CDR2 YSYEKL. V dropped 1 base and J dropped 4; count of bases not matched to a gene: 8. This CDR3 is 16 amino acids long.

The chain uses TRBV9 and TRBJ1-1, with D maybe TRBD1 (5 bases). This CDR3 is built from 15 residues. The ends were cut back, 0 bases at V and 4 bases at J, with 13 bases in the middle. Per germline, CDR1 SGDLS and CDR2 YYNGEE. For the CDR3, the DNA is TGTGCCAGCAGCGTAGTGGGGGGAGCGAGCACTGAAGCTTTCTTT. The encoded protein is CASSVVGGASTEAFF. The complete variable domain, with remaining parts taken from reference TRBV9 and TRBJ1-1, reads DSGVTQTPKHLITATGQRVTLRCSPRSGDLSVYWYQQSLDQGLQFLIQYYNGEERAKGNILERFSAQQFPDLHSELNLSSLELGDSALYFCASSVVGGASTEAFFGQGTRLTVV.

The chain carries TRBV7-6 and TRBJ2-7; D is perhaps TRBD2 (6 bases). Germline V gives CDR1 SGHVS, CDR2 FNYEAQ. CDR3 length equals 11 residues. V dropped 5 bases and J dropped 6 bases, with 8 bases sitting between them. CDR3 loop: CASSPGGEQYF. CDR3 bases: TGTGCCAGCAGCCCCGGGGGCGAGCAGTACTTC.

This chain joins TRBV6-1 and TRBJ2-5; 12 positions match TRBD2. This CDR3 is 16 amino acids long. From germline, CDR1 is MNHNS and CDR2 SASEGT. V lost 4 bases, J lost 4 bases, and 7 bases stayed unmatched. The CDR3 protein is CASSGRLAGGPETQYF. The CDR3 region has the DNA TGTGCCAGCAGTGGAAGGCTAGCGGGAGGGCCAGAGACCCAGTACTTC.

The chain recombines TRBV11-3 with TRBJ2-2; 8 nucleotides agree with TRBD2. This CDR3 is 16 amino acids long. Germline lookup yields CDR1 SGHNT and CDR2 YENEEA. V gave up 6 bases and J gave up 0 bases; unmatched junction bases: 6. This CDR3 is CASSSTGGPNTGELFF. The CDR3 bases are TGTGCCAGCAGTTCGACGGGAGGGCCGAACACCGGGGAGCTGTTTTTT.

The rearrangement joins TRBV24-1 to TRBJ2-3, with a weak D call TRBD2 (6 bases). Germline assignment: CDR1 KGHDR and CDR2 SFDVKD. The CDR3 is 14 residues long. Trimming shortened V by 0 bases and J by 4 bases, and 7 bases separated the two germline ends. Here the CDR3 DNA reads TGTGCCACCAGTGATTTGACTAGCCCAGATACGCAGTATTTT. It translates to CATSDLTSPDTQYF.

This clone came up once. The chain combines TRBV6-1 with TRBJ1-1, with D possibly TRBD1 on 6 matching bases. Trimming cost V 3 bases and J 1 base, with 6 bases left between them. CDR3 length: 13 residues. Germline V gene data show CDR1 as MNHNS and CDR2 as SASEGT. CDR3 amino acids: CASSDRGNTEAFF. In nucleotides, the CDR3 is TGTGCCAGCAGTGACAGGGGGAACACTGAAGCTTTCTTT.

V gene TRBV2 combines with J gene TRBJ2-5, with D possibly TRBD1 on 5 matching bases. Looked up from germline, CDR1 is SNHLY and CDR2 is FYNNEI. The CDR3 sequence is 15 residues long. V lost 2 bases to trimming and J lost 1 base, with 11 bases between them. This chain's CDR3 is CASSEQGSPQETQYF. CDR3 sequence (DNA): TGTGCCAGCAGTGAACAGGGCAGCCCCCAAGAGACCCAGTACTTC.

The chain employs TRBV7-9 and TRBJ1-1; D not resolved. Germline values: CDR1 SEHNR, CDR2 FQNEAQ (reference sequence). This CDR3 comprises 15 residues. Trimming pared 4 bases from V and 1 base from J, leaving 13 bases between. CDR3: CASSSPRETNTEAFF. The CDR3 DNA reads as TGTGCCAGCAGCTCCCCGAGGGAGACGAACACTGAAGCTTTCTTT.

J is TRBJ1-6 and V is TRBV18; TRBD1 agrees at 9 bases. Trimming cost V 3 bases and J 7 bases; bases outside gene matches: 4. The CDR3 runs 15 residues. Germline values: CDR1 KGHSH, CDR2 LQKENI. CDR3 nucleotide sequence: TGTGCCAGCTCACCCGGGACAGGGAAAAATTCACCCCTCCACTTT. Its translation is CASSPGTGKNSPLHF.

This clone is a singleton in its sample. This chain connects TRBV7-8 to TRBJ1-1; no firm D call. Per germline, CDR1 SGHVS and CDR2 FQNEAQ. CDR3 length equals 13 residues. The ends were cut back, 2 bases at V and 6 bases at J, with 10 bases in the middle. The CDR3 loop reads CASSLRFSAEAFF. In nucleotides, the CDR3 is TGTGCCAGCAGCTTACGGTTTAGCGCTGAAGCTTTCTTT. Complete variable domain (other parts from reference TRBV7-8 and TRBJ1-1): GAGVSQSPRYKVAKRGQDVALRCDPISGHVSLFWYQQALGQGPEFLTYFQNEAQLDKSGLPSDRFFAERPEGSVSTLKIQRTQQEDSAVYLCASSLRFSAEAFFGQGTRLTVV.

The V and J genes are TRBV6-5 and TRBJ1-1; D gene uncertain. V lost 2 bases to trimming and J lost 4 bases, with 11 bases between them. The germline V gene has CDR1 MNHEY and CDR2 SVGAGI. The CDR3 is made up of 14 amino acids. The CDR3 spells CASSYRRLTTEAFF. The CDR3 DNA follows: TGTGCCAGCAGTTACCGTAGACTGACCACTGAAGCTTTCTTT.